The 21 T cell receptor beta chains below all came from one sample that was sequenced in a study of CD8 T cells in ankylosing spondylitis. TCRdb re-analysed the 5' RACE reads in MiXCR, keeping a single row per CDR3 protein. Altogether over 150,000 distinct CDR3 sequences are present, 9.5% to 15% being singletons, with the ten largest covering approximately 15%. Sequencing was performed on blood, either unsorted or a sorted T cell fraction (not recorded which). Source of these receptors: a male donor with ankylosing spondylitis or in good health (not recorded which).

The chain uses TRBV5-1 and TRBJ1-1; 7 nucleotides match TRBD1. CDR3 length: 14 amino acids. Trimming at V came to 2 bases and at J to 2 bases, leaving 3 bases not matched to a gene. The V gene's germline CDR1 is SGHRS and CDR2 YFSETQ. CDR3 residues: CASSLRDSNTEAFF. CDR3 coding DNA: TGCGCCAGCAGCTTAAGGGACAGCAACACTGAAGCTTTCTTT.

This clonotype has more than one count but fewer than ten. V usage is TRBV20-1 and J usage is TRBJ2-1; the D call may be TRBD1 or TRBD2 (5 bases each). There are 15 residues in the CDR3. Trimming left V 1 base short and J 4 bases short, with 14 bases between. CDR1 is DFQATT, CDR2 SNEGSKA, per germline (reference sequence). The CDR3 here is CSARGEGKNYNEQFF. In DNA form, the CDR3 reads TGCAGTGCTAGAGGCGAGGGGAAGAATTACAATGAGCAGTTCTTC.

V and J are TRBV27 and TRBJ2-1, with 9 positions matching TRBD1. This CDR3 is built from 15 residues. V lost 3 bases, J lost 8 bases, and 8 bases stayed unmatched. CDR1 is MNHEY, CDR2 SMNVEV, per germline (reference sequence). The chain's CDR3 is CASSFSDRGFDEQFF. The CDR3 coding sequence is TGTGCCAGCAGTTTCTCGGACAGGGGATTCGATGAGCAGTTCTTC.

DNA of the CDR3: TGTGCCAGCAGCTTGGGCATCGCGGGGGCCACAGATACGCAGTATTTT. Amino acids: CASSLGIAGATDTQYF. The V call is TRBV11-2, the J call TRBJ2-3; a possible D gene is TRBD2 (7 bases). V was clipped by 3 bases and J by 2 bases, with 15 bases between them. The CDR3 sequence is 16 residues long. CDR1 and CDR2 (germline): SGHAT, FQNNGV.

This clonotype was counted at least ten times. The CDR3 is CASSLLTSGRGEDTQYF. Here the CDR3 DNA reads TGTGCCAGCAGTCTCCTGACTAGCGGGAGAGGGGAAGATACGCAGTATTTT. V and J are TRBV12-3 or TRBV12-4 and TRBJ2-3, with 12 bases identical to TRBD2. Trimming took 5 bases from V and 5 from J; bases not matched to a gene: 11. The CDR3 is made up of 17 amino acids.

The gene calls are TRBV11-2 and TRBJ2-3; D may match TRBD1 or TRBD2 (6 bases each). Trimming removed 8 bases from V and 4 bases from J, with 16 bases in between. The CDR3 spans 14 residues. Germline CDR1 SGHAT, CDR2 FQNNGV. This CDR3 reads CASLGGPKADTQYF. For the CDR3, the DNA is TGTGCCAGCTTGGGGGGCCCGAAGGCAGATACGCAGTATTTT.

V gene TRBV4-1 combines with J gene TRBJ2-1; 7 bases are shared with TRBD1. The V gene's germline CDR1 is MGHRA and CDR2 YSYEKL. This CDR3 spans 16 amino acids. The trim removed 0 bases at V and 4 bases at J, leaving 6 bases unmatched. The CDR3 loop is CASSQESGTVYNEQFF. CDR3 sequence (DNA): TGCGCCAGCAGCCAAGAATCCGGGACAGTATACAATGAGCAGTTCTTC.

Only a few counts were recorded for this clonotype. The chain is built from TRBV7-6 and TRBJ2-5, with 10 nucleotides matching TRBD2. The J segment lost 5 bases and the V segment lost 5 bases, leaving 5 bases of the junction unmatched. CDR3 length: 14 amino acids. CDR1 is SGHVS, CDR2 FNYEAQ, per germline. CDR3 residues: CASSLLAGEETQYF. The CDR3 region has the DNA TGTGCCAGCAGCCTTCTAGCGGGAGAGGAGACCCAGTACTTC.

This chain uses TRBV7-2 with TRBJ2-3; D may correspond to TRBD1 or TRBD2 (5 bases each). CDR1 and CDR2 from the germline V gene are SGHTA and FQGNSA. The CDR3 sequence is 16 residues long. V was pared by 3 bases and J by 0 bases, with 13 bases between. CDR3 DNA: TGTGCCAGCAGCTTGGGGGTATCCTCTAGCACAGATACGCAGTATTTT. Its protein is CASSLGVSSSTDTQYF.

This clonotype showed up just a few times. The V and J genes are TRBV20-1 and TRBJ2-7; D is perhaps TRBD1 (5 bases). In germline, CDR1 is DFQATT, CDR2 SNEGSKA (reference sequence). V was trimmed by 5 bases and J by 5 bases, leaving 16 bases between them. The CDR3 extends over 13 amino acids. The CDR3 here is CSAPQGYLHEQYF. CDR3 nucleotides: TGCAGTGCTCCCCAGGGTTATTTACACGAGCAGTACTTC.

This clonotype was counted a few times. The V gene is TRBV27, the J gene TRBJ2-7, with D unresolved. This CDR3 contains 13 residues. CDR1 and CDR2 from the germline V gene are MNHEY and SMNVEV (reference sequence). The V and J ends lost 4 bases and 2 bases respectively, with 9 bases between them. As DNA, the CDR3 is TGTGCCAGCAGTTATTCTACCGCCTACGAGCAGTACTTC. It codes for CASSYSTAYEQYF.

The V and J genes are TRBV5-5 and TRBJ2-5; 10 bases fit TRBD1. The CDR3 is 14 residues long. V dropped 4 bases and J dropped 3; count of bases not matched to a gene: 3. Germline lookup yields CDR1 SGHKS and CDR2 YYEKEE (reference sequence). CDR3 region: CASSTGTGEETQYF. The CDR3 DNA is TGTGCCAGCAGCACCGGGACAGGGGAAGAGACCCAGTACTTC.

This clonotype was seen a handful of times. The rearrangement uses TRBV5-1 and TRBJ2-2; D gene unclear. Germline CDR1 reads SGHRS; CDR2 reads YFSETQ. The CDR3 covers 15 residues. V was shortened by 1 base and J by 4 bases, with 11 bases between the two germline ends. The CDR3 loop is CASSLIWEGTGELFF. Written as DNA, the CDR3 is TGCGCCAGCAGCTTGATCTGGGAAGGCACCGGGGAGCTGTTTTTT.

This chain links TRBV27 with TRBJ1-2, with D possibly matching TRBD1 (6 bases). V lost 4 bases and J lost 1, with 19 bases in between. The germline V gene encodes CDR1 MNHEY and CDR2 SMNVEV (reference sequence). The CDR3 is made up of 17 amino acids. The CDR3 protein is CASSSLRWGRGNYGYTF. CDR3 nucleotides: TGTGCCAGCAGTTCCCTGAGATGGGGCAGGGGTAACTATGGCTACACCTTC.

This clonotype has a count of ten or more. This rearrangement joins TRBV27 to TRBJ2-1, with D possibly TRBD1 on 6 matching bases. With 5 bases removed from V and 3 bases from J, the gap between germline ends came to 14 bases. Germline assignment: CDR1 MNHEY and CDR2 SMNVEV (reference sequence). There are 15 residues in the CDR3. The CDR3 sequence: CASSPPGTLYNEQFF. CDR3 nucleotides: TGTGCCAGCAGTCCCCCCGGGACACTCTACAATGAGCAGTTCTTC.

The chain combines TRBV20-1 with TRBJ2-3, with D possibly matching TRBD2 (5 bases). V was shortened by 0 bases and J by 2 bases, with 12 bases between the two germline ends. Germline CDR1 is DFQATT and CDR2 is SNEGSKA (reference sequence). This CDR3 has 15 amino acids. The CDR3 DNA is TGCAGTGCTAGAGATCAGGACTTCTACACAGATACGCAGTATTTT. Its protein product is CSARDQDFYTDTQYF.

This clonotype was counted ten times or more. This chain connects TRBV4-1 to TRBJ2-1, with 7 positions matching TRBD1. The CDR3 consists of 16 residues. After removal of 3 bases from V and 3 bases from J, the junction contained 8 bases not matched to a gene. CDR1 and CDR2 (germline): MGHRA, YSYEKL. As DNA, the CDR3 is TGCGCCAGCAGCCATGATACCGGGACAGTCTACAATGAGCAGTTCTTC. This translates into CASSHDTGTVYNEQFF.

CDR3 in amino acids: CATKGRLKETQYF. The CDR3 DNA follows: TGTGCCACCAAAGGTCGGCTCAAAGAGACCCAGTACTTC. V and J are TRBV2 and TRBJ2-5; D call uncertain. V dropped 10 bases and J dropped 3 bases, with 15 bases sitting between them. Germline CDR1 is SNHLY and CDR2 is FYNNEI. This CDR3 region has 13 residues.

The chain is built from TRBV7-9 and TRBJ1-2; possible D gene TRBD1, 5 bases. The ends were cut back, 4 bases at V and 3 bases at J, with 18 bases in the middle. This CDR3 spans 16 amino acids. Per the germline V gene, CDR1 is SEHNR and CDR2 is FQNEAQ (reference sequence). In nucleotides, the CDR3 is TGTGCCAGCAGCTCGTGGGGGGTTCGAGATGACTATGGCTACACCTTC. It translates to CASSSWGVRDDYGYTF. Drawing the rest from reference TRBV7-9 and TRBJ1-2, the complete variable domain is DTGVSQNPRHKITKRGQNVTFRCDPISEHNRLYWYRQTLGQGPEFLTYFQNEAQLEKSRLLSDRFSAERPKGSFSTLEIQRTEQGDSAMYLCASSSWGVRDDYGYTFGSGTRLTVV.

This clonotype turned up a few times. This chain joins TRBV30 and TRBJ2-7; D call uncertain. The CDR3 sequence is 13 residues long. Germline V gene data show CDR1 as GTSNPN and CDR2 as SVGIG (reference sequence). V was shortened by 0 bases and J by 3 bases, with 9 bases between the two germline ends. This CDR3 is CAWSVDGYYEQYF. In nucleotides, the CDR3 is TGTGCCTGGAGTGTTGACGGTTACTACGAGCAGTACTTC.

This clonotype was picked up many times. This chain connects TRBV2 to TRBJ2-7, with 8 bases aligning to TRBD2. CDR1 is SNHLY, CDR2 FYNNEI, per germline. Trimming at V came to 8 bases and at J to 0 bases, leaving 6 bases not matched to a gene. This CDR3 has 14 amino acids. The CDR3 region is CASESGRSSYEQYF. In DNA, the CDR3 is TGTGCCAGCGAAAGCGGGAGAAGCTCCTACGAGCAGTACTTC.